This T cell receptor beta chain was found in a study of blood T cell repertoires in COVID-19. Original handling: Reference gene primer amplification yielded estimated nucleated cell counts. Sequencing used immunoSEQ multiplex PCR; TCRdb keeps in-frame clones, though not all of them. V, J and clone size were drawn from that table, and D and trimming were deduced from the DNA. The sample has under 45,000 clones, about 87% seen once. Germline V CDR1 and CDR2: MNHNY, SVGAGI (reference sequence). The J segment lost 7 bases and the V segment lost 5 bases, leaving 8 bases of the junction unmatched. There are 14 residues in the CDR3. Seattle patients were enrolled during active infection and followed longitudinally.

Sequencing was performed on peripheral blood. The genes are TRBV6-6 and TRBJ2-4; 7 bases line up with TRBD2. The clonotype was recovered from a man aged 35 to 55 with COVID-19, enrolled during active disease. The CDR3 reads CASSTLADLNIQYF. The CDR3 DNA reads TGTGCCAGCAGTACGCTAGCGGACTTGAACATTCAGTACTTC.